A single sample gave rise to the 17 T cell receptor beta chains below, sequenced in a study of OX40 agonist ivuxolimab in advanced cancers. Sequencing used immunoSEQ multiplex PCR; TCRdb keeps in-frame clones, though not all of them. The sample lists tens of thousands of clones, 75% to 90% occurring once. The source was CD4+ or CD8+ T cells sorted from blood, collected in a trial of the OX40 agonist ivuxolimab. The receptor set was obtained from an adult with an advanced solid tumor such as melanoma, head and neck, liver or kidney cancer.

This clone was found once. J is TRBJ2-1 and V is TRBV6-5; the match to TRBD1 covers 11 bases. The CDR3 covers 15 residues. J lost 6 bases, V lost 0 bases, and 1 base had no gene match. Germline CDR1 and CDR2: MNHEY and SVGAGI. The chain's CDR3 is CASSYSGTGGNEQFF. The CDR3 DNA reads TGTGCCAGCAGTTACTCTGGGACAGGGGGCAATGAGCAGTTCTTC.

The CDR3 nucleotides are TGCGCCAGCAGCCAGTACAGATCGAACACCGGGGAGCTGTTTTTT. Residues: CASSQYRSNTGELFF. This rearrangement joins TRBV4-3 to TRBJ2-2, with D uncertain. The V gene lost 3 bases and the J gene lost 0 bases, with 8 bases spanning the gap. CDR3 size: 15 residues. Looked up from germline, CDR1 is LGHNA and CDR2 is YSLEER.

This rearrangement joins TRBV6-5 to TRBJ2-1, with D possibly matching TRBD2 (6 bases). Germline values: CDR1 MNHEY, CDR2 SVGAGI. There are 12 residues in the CDR3. With 3 bases removed from V and 7 bases from J, the gap between germline ends came to 7 bases. CDR3 nucleotides: TGTGCCAGCAGTTATGGGGGGAATGAGCAGTTCTTC. Translating it yields CASSYGGNEQFF.

The chain employs TRBV29-1 and TRBJ2-1; 7 bases agree with TRBD1. This CDR3 has 15 amino acids. J gave up 0 bases and V 2 bases, and 4 bases lay outside the gene matches. Germline V gives CDR1 SQVTM, CDR2 ANQGSEA. CDR3 bases: TGCAGCGTTGAAAGGGGGCAGAGCTCCTACAATGAGCAGTTCTTC. It specifies CSVERGQSSYNEQFF.

The J gene is TRBJ2-1, the V gene TRBV5-6; weak D call: TRBD2 (6 bases). This CDR3 contains 15 residues. Germline V lookup: CDR1 SGHDT, CDR2 YYEEEE. V lost 0 bases and J 5 bases, leaving 12 bases between the germline ends. This chain's CDR3 is CASSLGWGDNNEQFF. In DNA, the CDR3 is TGTGCCAGCAGCTTGGGGTGGGGGGATAACAATGAGCAGTTCTTC.

The chain is built from TRBV19 and TRBJ1-6, with no clear D. CDR1 and CDR2 from the germline V gene are LNHDA and SQIVND (reference sequence). V was trimmed by 7 bases and J by 8 bases, leaving 15 bases between them. This CDR3 is 14 amino acids long. CDR3 coding DNA: TGTGCCAGTAATACGCGCAGGAGAGATTCACCCCTCCACTTT. The encoded protein is CASNTRRRDSPLHF.

This clone occurred many times. The chain carries TRBV2 and TRBJ1-1; no definite D call. This CDR3 is 14 amino acids long. The germline V and J ends were trimmed by 3 bases and 1 base, with 9 bases remaining between them. Germline CDR1 SNHLY, CDR2 FYNNEI. Here the CDR3 DNA reads TGTGCCAGCAGTGATGTCAGACAGAACACTGAAGCTTTCTTT. Its protein product is CASSDVRQNTEAFF. Looking up the rest from reference TRBV2 and TRBJ1-1 gives the full variable domain: EPEVTQTPSHQVTQMGQEVILRCVPISNHLYFYWYRQILGQKVEFLVSFYNNEISEKSEIFDDQFSVERPDGSNFTLKIRSTKLEDSAMYFCASSDVRQNTEAFFGQGTRLTVV.

This rearrangement joins TRBV5-4 to TRBJ2-5, with D perhaps TRBD1 (6 bases). The ends were cut back, 4 bases at V and 1 base at J, with 8 bases in the middle. The CDR3 totals 13 residues. Germline-derived CDR1 and CDR2 are SGHNT and YYREEE (reference sequence). CDR3 nucleotide sequence: TGTGCCAGCAGCCTGGACAGCCAAGAGACCCAGTACTTC. It specifies CASSLDSQETQYF.

The rearrangement links TRBV7-3 to TRBJ2-2, with D tentatively TRBD2 (6 bases). The CDR3 has 14 amino acids. V lost 5 bases, J lost 6 bases, and 13 bases lay in between. Germline V gene sequence: CDR1 SGHTA, CDR2 FQGTGA. CDR3 in DNA: TGTGCCAGCAGCCCTGACCAGCGGGCCGGGGAGCTGTTTTTT. Its translation is CASSPDQRAGELFF.

The chain joins TRBV10-3 to TRBJ2-7; D uncertain. The CDR3 totals 14 residues. The germline V and J ends were trimmed by 1 base and 4 bases, with 11 bases remaining between them. Germline V gives CDR1 ENHRY, CDR2 SYGVKD. The CDR3, as DNA: TGTGCCATCAGTGAGTACGAGATACTTTACGAGCAGTACTTC. The encoded protein is CAISEYEILYEQYF.

The chain carries TRBV5-4 and TRBJ2-7, with D unresolved. With 5 bases removed from V and 2 bases from J, the gap between germline ends came to 20 bases. The CDR3 spans 16 residues. CDR1 and CDR2 from the germline V gene are SGHNT and YYREEE (reference sequence). CDR3 residues: CASSSGISLNAYEQYF. The CDR3 coding sequence is TGTGCCAGCAGTTCTGGCATCTCCCTTAACGCCTACGAGCAGTACTTC.

The chain has TRBV6-6 and TRBJ2-1, with D tentatively TRBD2 (6 bases). V was pared by 6 bases and J by 3 bases, with 12 bases between. The CDR3 is made up of 14 amino acids. CDR1 and CDR2 from the germline V gene are MNHNY and SVGAGI (reference sequence). The CDR3 loop reads CASSVGGDYNEQFF. CDR3 nucleotides: TGTGCCAGCAGCGTGGGGGGTGACTACAATGAGCAGTTCTTC.

V and J are TRBV19 and TRBJ2-1, with TRBD2 matching over 9 bases. The trim removed 10 bases at V and 5 bases at J, leaving 9 bases unmatched. The germline V gene has CDR1 LNHDA and CDR2 SQIVND (reference sequence). The CDR3 sequence is 14 residues long. CDR3 sequence (DNA): TGTGCCACCTCAGCGGGGGGTACAAACAATGAGCAGTTCTTC. It translates to CATSAGGTNNEQFF.

In its sample, this clone ranks as medium-sized (0.01 to 0.1%). The CDR3 loop reads CASSPVAVDRGRGYTF. CDR3 DNA: TGTGCCAGCAGCCCAGTGGCCGTCGACAGGGGAAGGGGCTACACCTTC. The rearrangement links TRBV11-2 to TRBJ1-2, with 8 bases matching TRBD1. With 5 bases clipped from V and 8 bases from J, the junction kept 16 bases outside the gene matches. Per the germline V gene, CDR1 is SGHAT and CDR2 is FQNNGV. CDR3 length: 16 amino acids.

V gene TRBV4-1 combines with J gene TRBJ2-3; weak D call: TRBD1 (5 bases). CDR1 is MGHRA and CDR2 is YSYEKL in the germline V gene. The V gene lost 3 bases and the J gene lost 3 bases, with 13 bases spanning the gap. The CDR3 runs to 15 residues. CDR3 nucleotide sequence: TGCGCCAGCAGCCACCCGACAGATCCGACAGATACGCAGTATTTT. It yields the protein CASSHPTDPTDTQYF.

This clone came up once. The chain has TRBV11-1 and TRBJ2-7; D gene ambiguous. V dropped 5 bases and J dropped 0 bases, with 11 bases sitting between them. The CDR3 is made up of 14 amino acids. Germline CDR1 and CDR2: SGHAT and FQDESV (reference sequence). CDR3 loop: CASSIPDGSYEQYF. The DNA of the CDR3 is TGTGCCAGCAGCATTCCGGACGGCTCCTACGAGCAGTACTTC.

V and J are TRBV4-1 and TRBJ1-1; D perhaps matches TRBD1 (6 bases). There are 15 residues in the CDR3. Germline CDR1 is MGHRA and CDR2 is YSYEKL. Deletions cut 0 bases from V and 6 bases from J, with 14 bases between. The CDR3 is CASSQDPQGRPEAFF. CDR3 DNA sequence: TGCGCCAGCAGCCAAGATCCACAGGGAAGGCCTGAAGCTTTCTTT.